At least ten counts were recorded for the clone carrying this T cell receptor (beta chain). The antigen remains unidentified. From RNA transcripts, TCR beta CDR3 regions were amplified. The HTBI primer set was used in a first-round RT-PCR of the TCR CDR3. TCRdb called the multiplex PCR reads again in MiXCR, with one record for every CDR3 protein. The data show under 400,000 distinct CDR3 sequences, roughly 25% seen once. The data derive from a study of T cells in Graves' hyperthyroidism and ophthalmopathy. Study-level findings and limits: Patients with ophthalmopathy were separated from those with stable hyperthyroidism by a 13 V-J model.

The germline V gene has CDR1 SGHRS and CDR2 YFSETQ. The germline V and J ends were trimmed by 4 bases and 3 bases, with 17 bases remaining between them. The CDR3 covers 15 residues. This sequence originates from a man in his fifties with Graves' hyperthyroidism. Sequenced: blood. The V call is TRBV5-1, the J call TRBJ2-7; maybe TRBD2 (6 bases). CDR3 amino acids: CASSDITGVVYEQYF. The CDR3 nucleotides read TGCGCCAGCAGCGATATTACGGGAGTGGTCTACGAGCAGTACTTC.